The 18 T cell receptor beta chains below were found in one sample sequenced in a study of T-cell memory formation after mild COVID-19. TCRdb independently ran MiXCR on the 5' RACE reads; one entry per CDR3 protein. The sample carries about 320,000 distinct CDR3 sequences, around an eighth recorded once. The specimen sequenced was PBMCs or a T cell subset sorted from them (not recorded which). The origin of the receptors is a man between 18 and 35 years old who had mild COVID-19 (a few samples of this study predate the infection). Cell type and time point are not known.

J is TRBJ2-7 and V is TRBV19, with 8 bases that match TRBD2. The CDR3 loop spans 16 amino acids. Germline V CDR1 and CDR2: LNHDA, SQIVND (reference sequence). J lost 3 bases, V lost 6 bases, and 13 bases had no gene match. CDR3 protein: CASSLFSSGGIYEQYF. The CDR3 nucleotides read TGTGCCAGTAGCCTATTCAGCAGCGGGGGTATCTACGAGCAGTACTTC.

The chain combines TRBV19 with TRBJ1-1, with D perhaps matching TRBD1 (6 bases). CDR1 and CDR2 from the germline V gene are LNHDA and SQIVND (reference sequence). The CDR3 totals 13 residues. V gave up 9 bases and J gave up 4 bases, with 15 bases separating them. As DNA, the CDR3 is TGTGCCAGCAAAAGGCAGGGGAGCACTGAAGCTTTCTTT. Translated, it gives CASKRQGSTEAFF.

This chain connects TRBV5-6 to TRBJ2-7; tentatively, D is TRBD2 (5 bases). The V gene lost 5 bases and the J gene lost 7 bases, with 19 bases spanning the gap. This CDR3 spans 14 amino acids. In germline, CDR1 is SGHDT, CDR2 YYEEEE. The CDR3 sequence: CASSWRGRLAEQYF. In DNA, the CDR3 is TGTGCCAGCAGTTGGAGAGGGCGTCTCGCGGAGCAGTACTTC.

This clonotype occurred a few times. This chain uses TRBV4-3 with TRBJ1-1; no definite D call. Germline-derived CDR1 and CDR2 are LGHNA and YSLEER. The germline V and J ends were trimmed by 6 bases and 3 bases, with 14 bases remaining between them. CDR3 length: 14 amino acids. The CDR3 sequence: CASRGGRHYTEAFF. The CDR3 region has the DNA TGCGCCAGCAGGGGAGGCAGGCACTACACTGAAGCTTTCTTT.

This clonotype was recorded many times. The J gene is TRBJ1-2, the V gene TRBV7-9, with D unresolved. This CDR3 is 11 amino acids long. CDR1 is SEHNR, CDR2 FQNEAQ, per germline (reference sequence). V gave up 4 bases and J gave up 8 bases, with 8 bases separating them. The CDR3 sequence: CASSSLGGYTF. The CDR3 nucleotides are TGTGCCAGCAGCTCACTGGGAGGCTACACCTTC.

The CDR3 spells CASSEPGATTDTQYF. DNA for the CDR3: TGTGCCAGCAGCGAACCAGGGGCTACCACAGATACGCAGTATTTT. This chain links TRBV9 with TRBJ2-3; TRBD1 is a possible D gene (6 bases). Germline CDR1 SGDLS, CDR2 YYNGEE. CDR3 length equals 15 residues. Trimming stripped 3 bases from V and 2 bases from J, with 13 bases between.

This clonotype showed up just a few times. This chain joins TRBV2 and TRBJ1-2; TRBD1 aligns across 9 bases. This CDR3 is 12 amino acids long. Germline V lookup: CDR1 SNHLY, CDR2 FYNNEI. Germline trimming cut 6 bases from V and 12 bases from J; bases unmatched to any gene: 8. The CDR3 region is CASRYLGQGNTF. The CDR3 region has the DNA TGTGCCAGCAGATACTTGGGACAGGGCAACACCTTC.

The chain has TRBV14 and TRBJ1-1; tentative D call: TRBD1 (6 bases). V shed 0 bases and J shed 1 base, with 9 bases lying between them. In germline, CDR1 is SGHDN, CDR2 FVKESK. This CDR3 has 15 residues. The CDR3 reads CASSQEAGENTEAFF. CDR3 nucleotides: TGTGCCAGCAGCCAAGAGGCAGGGGAGAACACTGAAGCTTTCTTT. Combining the CDR3 with reference TRBV14 and TRBJ1-1 gives the whole variable domain EAGVTQFPSHSVIEKGQTVTLRCDPISGHDNLYWYRRVMGKEIKFLLHFVKESKQDESGMPNNRFLAERTGGTYSTLKVQPAELEDSGVYFCASSQEAGENTEAFFGQGTRLTVV.

This clonotype was counted a few times. The rearrangement links TRBV6-2 or TRBV6-3 to TRBJ2-7, with D possibly TRBD2 on 6 matching bases. Germline V CDR1 and CDR2: MNHEY, SVGEGT. CDR3 length: 15 residues. V shed 2 bases and J shed 6 bases, with 17 bases lying between them. The CDR3 here is CASSYRPFVGGEQYF. Here the CDR3 DNA reads TGTGCCAGCAGTTACCGTCCGTTCGTGGGGGGCGAGCAGTACTTC.

The V and J genes are TRBV4-1 and TRBJ2-2; D gene unclear. Per germline, CDR1 MGHRA and CDR2 YSYEKL. V was shortened by 0 bases and J by 3 bases, with 2 bases between the two germline ends. The CDR3 consists of 13 residues. This CDR3 is CASSQEYTGELFF. For the CDR3, the DNA is TGCGCCAGCAGCCAAGAGTACACCGGGGAGCTGTTTTTT.

V and J are TRBV12-3 or TRBV12-4 and TRBJ1-2; perhaps TRBD1 as D (6 bases). The CDR3 covers 13 residues. V dropped 5 bases and J dropped 8 bases, with 15 bases sitting between them. This CDR3 is CASSRGAFGGYTF. In nucleotides, the CDR3 is TGTGCCAGCAGTCGGGGGGCTTTTGGCGGCTACACCTTC.

This clonotype was counted between two and nine times. This chain joins TRBV6-6 and TRBJ2-3; TRBD1 matches 7 bases. CDR1 MNHNY and CDR2 SVGAGI come from the germline V gene (reference sequence). Trimming cost V 4 bases and J 2 bases; bases outside gene matches: 6. There are 15 residues in the CDR3. The CDR3 loop is CASSFTGVPTDTQYF. CDR3 bases: TGTGCCAGCAGTTTTACAGGGGTCCCCACAGATACGCAGTATTTT.

V and J are TRBV6-5 and TRBJ2-7; no definite D call. Germline V gene sequence: CDR1 MNHEY, CDR2 SVGAGI. V lost 3 bases and J lost 7, with 16 bases in between. This CDR3 has 14 residues. CDR3 sequence reads: CASSYLAPSVEQYV. Written as DNA, the CDR3 is TGTGCCAGCAGTTATTTGGCCCCTAGTGTGGAGCAGTACGTC.

This rearrangement joins TRBV7-2 to TRBJ2-5; TRBD1 agrees at 8 bases. V shed 5 bases, J shed 4 bases, and the junction held 9 bases outside the gene matches. Per germline, CDR1 SGHTA and CDR2 FQGNSA. This CDR3 is built from 15 residues. The CDR3 sequence: CASSQNPGQAETQYF. The CDR3, as DNA: TGTGCCAGCAGCCAAAATCCGGGACAGGCAGAGACCCAGTACTTC.

Only a few counts were recorded for this clonotype. This rearrangement joins TRBV3-1 to TRBJ2-5; D gene uncertain. Germline CDR1 LGHDT, CDR2 YNNKEL (reference sequence). This CDR3 comprises 13 residues. V was pared by 2 bases and J by 5 bases, with 9 bases between. Here the CDR3 DNA reads TGTGCCAGCAGCCAACGGAACCGGGAGACCCAGTACTTC. Translation: CASSQRNRETQYF.

This clonotype was observed a handful of times. The chain joins TRBV24-1 to TRBJ2-5; 8 bases are shared with TRBD2. The CDR3 has 15 residues. With V trimmed by 3 bases and J by 4 bases, 6 bases remained unmatched. The germline gives CDR1 KGHDR, CDR2 SFDVKD. CDR3 nucleotides: TGTGCCACCAGTGATCCTCGGACTAGCTCAGAGACCCAGTACTTC. This gives the protein CATSDPRTSSETQYF.

Only a few counts were recorded for this clonotype. The chain links TRBV6-1 to TRBJ2-5, with TRBD1 matching over 7 bases. Germline CDR1 and CDR2: MNHNS and SASEGT. This CDR3 has 14 residues. The V and J ends lost 4 bases and 5 bases, in that order; junction bases with no gene match: 7. The CDR3 here is CASSGTGEWETQYF. The CDR3 region has the DNA TGTGCCAGCAGTGGGACAGGCGAGTGGGAGACCCAGTACTTC.

The V gene is TRBV28, the J gene TRBJ2-3; 8 bases line up with TRBD2. The germline gives CDR1 MDHEN, CDR2 SYDVKM. The CDR3 is 16 residues long. V lost 6 bases, J lost 0 bases, and 8 bases stayed unmatched. This chain's CDR3 is CASSLSSGESTDTQYF. CDR3 DNA sequence: TGTGCCAGCAGCTTGAGTAGCGGGGAAAGCACAGATACGCAGTATTTT.